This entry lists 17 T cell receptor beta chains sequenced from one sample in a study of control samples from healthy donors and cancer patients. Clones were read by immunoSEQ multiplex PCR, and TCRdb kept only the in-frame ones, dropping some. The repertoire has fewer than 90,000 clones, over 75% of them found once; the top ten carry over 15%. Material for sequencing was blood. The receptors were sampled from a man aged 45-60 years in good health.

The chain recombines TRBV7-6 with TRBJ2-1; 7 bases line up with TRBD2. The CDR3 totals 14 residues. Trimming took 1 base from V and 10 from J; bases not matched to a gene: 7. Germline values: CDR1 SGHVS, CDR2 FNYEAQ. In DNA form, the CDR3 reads TGTGCCAGCAGCTTAGGAGGCGGGGGAGGGGAGCAGTTCTTC. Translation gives CASSLGGGGGEQFF.

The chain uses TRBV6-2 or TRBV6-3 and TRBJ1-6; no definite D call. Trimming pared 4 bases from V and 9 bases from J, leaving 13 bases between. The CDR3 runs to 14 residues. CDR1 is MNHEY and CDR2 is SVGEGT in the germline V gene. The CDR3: CASSSLTRGSPLHF. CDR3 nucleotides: TGTGCCAGCAGTTCGCTTACTCGGGGTTCACCCCTCCACTTT.

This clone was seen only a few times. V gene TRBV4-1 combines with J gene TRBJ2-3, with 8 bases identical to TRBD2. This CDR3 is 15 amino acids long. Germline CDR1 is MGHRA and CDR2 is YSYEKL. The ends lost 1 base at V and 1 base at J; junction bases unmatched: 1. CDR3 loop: CASSQGAGGTDTQYF. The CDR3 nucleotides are TGCGCCAGCAGCCAAGGAGCGGGGGGCACAGATACGCAGTATTTT.

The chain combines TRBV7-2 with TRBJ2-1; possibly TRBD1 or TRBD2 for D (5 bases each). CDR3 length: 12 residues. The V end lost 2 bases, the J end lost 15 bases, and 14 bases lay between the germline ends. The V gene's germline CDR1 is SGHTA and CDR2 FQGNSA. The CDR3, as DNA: TGTGCCAGCAGCTTAATACGGGACGGAATGTTCTTC. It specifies CASSLIRDGMFF.

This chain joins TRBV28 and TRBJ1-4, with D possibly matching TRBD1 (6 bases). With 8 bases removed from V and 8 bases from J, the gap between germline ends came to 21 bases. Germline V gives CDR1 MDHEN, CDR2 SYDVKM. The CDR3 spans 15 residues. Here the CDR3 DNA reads TGTGCCAGCGATGGCAGGGGTCATGGGGGGGAAAAACTGTTTTTT. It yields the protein CASDGRGHGGEKLFF.

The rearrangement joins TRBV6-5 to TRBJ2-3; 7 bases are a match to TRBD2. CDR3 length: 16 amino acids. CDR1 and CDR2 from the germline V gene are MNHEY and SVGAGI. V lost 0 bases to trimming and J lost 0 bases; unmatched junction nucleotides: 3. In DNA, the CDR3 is TGTGCCAGCAGTTACTCCCGTAGCGGGAGCACAGATACGCAGTATTTT. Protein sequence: CASSYSRSGSTDTQYF.

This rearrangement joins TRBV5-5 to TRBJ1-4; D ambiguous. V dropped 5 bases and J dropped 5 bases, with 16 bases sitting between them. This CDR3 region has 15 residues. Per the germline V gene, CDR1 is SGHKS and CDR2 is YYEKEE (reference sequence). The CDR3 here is CASRSDGAQNEKLFF. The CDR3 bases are TGTGCCAGCAGGAGTGACGGAGCTCAAAATGAAAAACTGTTTTTT. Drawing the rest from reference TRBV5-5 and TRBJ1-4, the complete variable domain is DAGVTQSPTHLIKTRGQQVTLRCSPISGHKSVSWYQQVLGQGPQFIFQYYEKEERGRGNFPDRFSARQFPNYSSELNVNALLLGDSALYLCASRSDGAQNEKLFFGSGTQLSVL.

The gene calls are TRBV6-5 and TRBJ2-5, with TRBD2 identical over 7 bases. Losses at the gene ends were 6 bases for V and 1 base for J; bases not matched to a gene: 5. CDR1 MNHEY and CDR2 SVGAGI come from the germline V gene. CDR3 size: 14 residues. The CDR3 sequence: CASRVWGGQETQYF. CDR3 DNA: TGTGCCAGCAGGGTTTGGGGGGGCCAAGAGACCCAGTACTTC.

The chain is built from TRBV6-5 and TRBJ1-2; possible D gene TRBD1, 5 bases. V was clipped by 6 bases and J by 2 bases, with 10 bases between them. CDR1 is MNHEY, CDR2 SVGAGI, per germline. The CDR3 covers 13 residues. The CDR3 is CASRQGYNYGYTF. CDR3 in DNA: TGTGCCAGCAGGCAGGGTTACAACTATGGCTACACCTTC.

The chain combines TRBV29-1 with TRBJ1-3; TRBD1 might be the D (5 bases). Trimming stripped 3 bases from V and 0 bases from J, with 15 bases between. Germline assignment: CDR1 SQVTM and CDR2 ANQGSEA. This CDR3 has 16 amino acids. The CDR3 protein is CSVDLPGLSSGNTIYF. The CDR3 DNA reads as TGCAGCGTTGACCTACCGGGACTCAGCTCTGGAAACACCATATATTTT.

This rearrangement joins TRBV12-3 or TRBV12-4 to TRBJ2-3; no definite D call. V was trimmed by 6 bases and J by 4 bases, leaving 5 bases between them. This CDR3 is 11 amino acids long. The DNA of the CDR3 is TGTGCCAGCAGCCCAGCAGATACGCAGTATTTT. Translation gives CASSPADTQYF.

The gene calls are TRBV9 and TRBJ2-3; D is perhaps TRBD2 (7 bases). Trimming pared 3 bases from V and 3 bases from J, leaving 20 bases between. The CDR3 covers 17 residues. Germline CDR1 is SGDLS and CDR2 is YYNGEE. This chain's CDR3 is CASSERGTGGSTDTQYF. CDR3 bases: TGTGCCAGCAGCGAAAGGGGTACGGGGGGCAGTACAGATACGCAGTATTTT.

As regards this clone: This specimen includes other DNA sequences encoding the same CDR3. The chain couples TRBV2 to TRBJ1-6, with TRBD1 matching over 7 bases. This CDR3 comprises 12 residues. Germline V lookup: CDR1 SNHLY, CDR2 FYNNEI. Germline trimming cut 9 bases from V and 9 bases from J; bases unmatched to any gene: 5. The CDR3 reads CARRQGSSPLHF. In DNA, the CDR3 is TGTGCCAGAAGACAGGGAAGTTCACCCCTCCACTTT.

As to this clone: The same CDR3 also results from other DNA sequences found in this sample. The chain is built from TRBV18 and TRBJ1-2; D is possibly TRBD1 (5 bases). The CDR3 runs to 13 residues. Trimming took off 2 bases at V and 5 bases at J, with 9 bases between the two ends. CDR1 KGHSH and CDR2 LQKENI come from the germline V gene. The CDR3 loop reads CASSPGTDYGYTF. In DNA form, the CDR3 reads TGTGCCAGCTCACCAGGGACCGATTATGGCTACACCTTC. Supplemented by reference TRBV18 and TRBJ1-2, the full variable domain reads NAGVMQNPRHLVRRRGQEARLRCSPMKGHSHVYWYRQLPEEGLKFMVYLQKENIIDESGMPKERFSAEFPKEGPSILRIQQVVRGDSAAYFCASSPGTDYGYTFGSGTRLTVV.

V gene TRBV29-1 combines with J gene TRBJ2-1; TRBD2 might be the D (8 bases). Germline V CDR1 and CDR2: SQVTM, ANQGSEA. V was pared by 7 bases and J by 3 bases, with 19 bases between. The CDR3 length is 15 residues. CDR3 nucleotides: TGCAGCGCCACCAGGGGGAGCGGGAGCTACAATGAGCAGTTCTTC. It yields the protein CSATRGSGSYNEQFF.

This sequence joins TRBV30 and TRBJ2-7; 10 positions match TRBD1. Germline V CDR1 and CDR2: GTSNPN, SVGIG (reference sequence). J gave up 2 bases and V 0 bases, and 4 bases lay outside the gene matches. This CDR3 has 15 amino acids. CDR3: CAWSVGGTGAYEQYF. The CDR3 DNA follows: TGTGCCTGGAGTGTAGGAGGGACAGGGGCCTACGAGCAGTACTTC.

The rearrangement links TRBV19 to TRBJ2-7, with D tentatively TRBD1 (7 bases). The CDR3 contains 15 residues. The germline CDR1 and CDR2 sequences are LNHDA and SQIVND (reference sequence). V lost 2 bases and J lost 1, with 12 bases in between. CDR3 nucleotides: TGTGCCAGTAGTATAAGGCAGGGGGGTTCCTACGAGCAGTACTTC. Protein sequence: CASSIRQGGSYEQYF. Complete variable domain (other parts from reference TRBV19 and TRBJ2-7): DGGITQSPKYLFRKEGQNVTLSCEQNLNHDAMYWYRQDPGQGLRLIYYSQIVNDFQKGDIAEGYSVSREKKESFPLTVTSAQKNPTAFYLCASSIRQGGSYEQYFGPGTRLTVT.